The 21 T cell receptor beta chains listed next were all sequenced from one sample in a study of identical twins. Using its own MiXCR run on the 5' RACE reads, TCRdb lists one record per CDR3 protein. The sample includes hundreds of thousands of distinct CDR3 sequences, approximately 18% seen only once; the top ten take about 12%. The data also belong to a second study, concerning T cells expressing NK-cell markers.

The sequencing input was PBMCs. Source of these receptors: a woman aged 18-29 years in good health.

V gene TRBV19 combines with J gene TRBJ2-3; weak D call: TRBD2 (6 bases). The CDR3 spans 14 residues. Germline V gene data show CDR1 as LNHDA and CDR2 as SQIVND (reference sequence). V shed 5 bases and J shed 2 bases, with 11 bases lying between them. In DNA, the CDR3 is TGTGCCAGTAGTCTCCGGGGGAACACAGATACGCAGTATTTT. Residues: CASSLRGNTDTQYF.

The chain uses TRBV20-1 and TRBJ2-3, with 7 bases lining up with TRBD2. Germline assignment: CDR1 DFQATT and CDR2 SNEGSKA (reference sequence). This CDR3 contains 13 residues. Losses at the gene ends were 5 bases for V and 5 bases for J; bases not matched to a gene: 7. In DNA form, the CDR3 reads TGCAGTGCTCTTGCGGGAGACGTAGATACGCAGTATTTT. It encodes CSALAGDVDTQYF.

V is TRBV3-1 and J is TRBJ2-7; D is unresolved. The CDR3 length is 10 residues. V shed 11 bases and J shed 6 bases, with 11 bases lying between them. CDR1 is LGHDT, CDR2 YNNKEL, per germline (reference sequence). The CDR3 is CASGLAEQYF. DNA for the CDR3: TGTGCCTCAGGATTAGCCGAGCAGTACTTC.

This clonotype occurred many times. The chain carries TRBV29-1 and TRBJ2-7, with 9 bases identical to TRBD1. The germline CDR1 and CDR2 sequences are SQVTM and ANQGSEA. CDR3 length: 12 residues. Unmatched junction bases numbered 2, after V lost 6 bases and J lost 2 bases. CDR3 sequence (DNA): TGCAGCGTGGGGACAGGGACCTACGAGCAGTACTTC. Protein: CSVGTGTYEQYF.

The chain uses TRBV5-1 and TRBJ2-7, with D possibly TRBD1 on 5 matching bases. The germline V gene encodes CDR1 SGHRS and CDR2 YFSETQ. V was cut by 0 bases and J by 5 bases, with 12 bases left in between. This CDR3 has 14 amino acids. This CDR3 reads CASSLEGADNEQYF. The DNA of the CDR3 is TGCGCCAGCAGCTTGGAAGGGGCCGACAACGAGCAGTACTTC.

V usage is TRBV20-1 and J usage is TRBJ2-3, with 12 bases lining up with TRBD2. The CDR3 totals 15 residues. Germline lookup yields CDR1 DFQATT and CDR2 SNEGSKA (reference sequence). Germline trimming cut 4 bases from V and 6 bases from J; bases unmatched to any gene: 8. CDR3 in amino acids: CSATGLAGRRDTQYF. Written as DNA, the CDR3 is TGCAGTGCTACCGGACTAGCGGGGCGGAGGGATACGCAGTATTTT.

The chain combines TRBV6-2 or TRBV6-3 with TRBJ2-1; 12 bases agree with TRBD2. Germline CDR1 is MNHEY and CDR2 is SVGEGT. Germline trimming cut 5 bases from V and 9 bases from J; bases unmatched to any gene: 8. CDR3 length: 15 residues. The CDR3 sequence: CASSARLAGESEQFF. The CDR3 DNA sequence: TGTGCCAGCAGTGCCCGACTAGCGGGAGAGTCTGAGCAGTTCTTC.

This clonotype was found a few times. CDR3 DNA sequence: TGTGCCAGCAGTAACCGAGGGGGAGGCTACACCTTC. Its translation: CASSNRGGGYTF. The V and J genes are TRBV12-3 or TRBV12-4 and TRBJ1-2; D is perhaps TRBD1 (6 bases). The CDR3 length is 12 residues. Deletions cut 5 bases from V and 8 bases from J, with 12 bases between.

The chain has TRBV6-1 and TRBJ2-1; possible D gene TRBD2, 5 bases. The CDR3 runs 14 residues. The germline V gene has CDR1 MNHNS and CDR2 SASEGT. V was clipped by 8 bases and J by 6 bases, with 17 bases between them. CDR3 nucleotide sequence: TGTGCCAGCGGGTCCAGGACTTACGGCAATGAGCAGTTCTTC. Amino acids: CASGSRTYGNEQFF.

The J gene is TRBJ1-2, the V gene TRBV7-2; 8 bases agree with TRBD1. The germline CDR1 and CDR2 sequences are SGHTA and FQGNSA. V lost 7 bases and J lost 7; bases outside the gene matches: 5. CDR3 length: 12 amino acids. This CDR3 reads CASKTGGTGYTF. CDR3 nucleotides: TGTGCCAGCAAAACAGGGGGGACTGGCTACACCTTC.

The table lists this clonotype with a few counts. V usage is TRBV4-3 and J usage is TRBJ2-7, with TRBD2 matching over 14 bases. Germline V lookup: CDR1 LGHNA, CDR2 YSLEER. CDR3 length: 20 amino acids. The V gene end was trimmed by 0 bases and the J gene end by 0 bases; junction bases not matched to a gene: 10. The CDR3 reads CASSQDRGLAGDIRSYEQYF. The CDR3 nucleotides read TGCGCCAGCAGCCAAGATAGGGGACTAGCGGGAGACATCCGCTCCTACGAGCAGTACTTC.

This clonotype was counted a few times. The V and J genes are TRBV19 and TRBJ2-1; 9 positions agree with TRBD2. Germline V gives CDR1 LNHDA, CDR2 SQIVND (reference sequence). CDR3 length equals 18 residues. The J segment lost 5 bases and the V segment lost 3 bases, leaving 14 bases of the junction unmatched. The CDR3 is CASSIFTFSGSIHNEQFF. For the CDR3, the DNA is TGTGCCAGTAGTATTTTCACTTTTAGCGGGAGTATACACAATGAGCAGTTCTTC.

This clonotype appeared many times. V is TRBV6-2 or TRBV6-3 and J is TRBJ1-6; D is perhaps TRBD1 (6 bases). This CDR3 is 14 amino acids long. CDR1 is MNHEY and CDR2 is SVGEGT in the germline V gene. Trimming took 5 bases from V and 9 from J, leaving 14 bases between them. The CDR3 protein is CASSRAGTTSPLHF. In DNA form, the CDR3 reads TGTGCCAGCAGTAGGGCCGGGACAACTTCACCCCTCCACTTT.

The genes are TRBV18 and TRBJ2-3; D call uncertain. CDR3 length: 15 residues. Germline lookup yields CDR1 KGHSH and CDR2 LQKENI. Trimming cost V 0 bases and J 0 bases, with 7 bases left between them. CDR3 region: CASSPPQYSTDTQYF. As DNA, the CDR3 is TGTGCCAGCTCACCACCGCAGTACAGCACAGATACGCAGTATTTT.

This clonotype was observed a few times. CDR3 bases: TGTGCCAGCAGGGTAGGGAGCTACAATGAGCAGTTCTTC. This encodes CASRVGSYNEQFF. This rearrangement joins TRBV12-3 or TRBV12-4 to TRBJ2-1, with D possibly matching TRBD2 (5 bases). The CDR3 covers 13 residues. V lost 6 bases, J lost 3 bases, and 9 bases lay in between.

This clonotype was seen once. The gene calls are TRBV30 and TRBJ2-1; 10 nucleotides line up with TRBD1. Losses at the gene ends were 2 bases for V and 4 bases for J; bases not matched to a gene: 8. The CDR3 extends over 16 amino acids. CDR1 and CDR2 from the germline V gene are GTSNPN and SVGIG (reference sequence). For the CDR3, the DNA is TGTGCCTGGAGTCAGATTGGACAGGGGGGATACAATGAGCAGTTCTTC. Translated: CAWSQIGQGGYNEQFF.

The table lists this clonotype with a few counts. The chain links TRBV5-1 to TRBJ2-1; D not certain. Germline CDR1 is SGHRS and CDR2 is YFSETQ. V was pared by 4 bases and J by 0 bases, with 14 bases between. CDR3 length equals 16 residues. CDR3 in amino acids: CASSKGAGPSYNEQFF. The CDR3 coding sequence is TGCGCCAGCAGCAAGGGCGCTGGTCCCTCCTACAATGAGCAGTTCTTC.

The rearrangement joins TRBV20-1 to TRBJ1-2; D gene ambiguous. The CDR3 totals 11 residues. Germline V gives CDR1 DFQATT, CDR2 SNEGSKA (reference sequence). V dropped 4 bases and J dropped 8 bases, with 11 bases sitting between them. CDR3 DNA sequence: TGCAGTGCTATAGTCGCGGGCGGCTACACCTTC. This codes for CSAIVAGGYTF.

V is TRBV27 and J is TRBJ2-1; unclear D gene. The ends were cut back, 6 bases at V and 5 bases at J, with 8 bases in the middle. Germline CDR1 and CDR2: MNHEY and SMNVEV (reference sequence). This CDR3 contains 12 residues. The CDR3 protein is CASSTLHNEQFF. CDR3 in DNA: TGTGCCAGCAGCACTCTACACAATGAGCAGTTCTTC.

This clonotype was seen a few times. The chain uses TRBV15 and TRBJ2-7, with 8 bases lining up with TRBD1. CDR3 length equals 14 residues. Germline V gives CDR1 LNHNV, CDR2 YYDKDF (reference sequence). V shed 2 bases, J shed 5 bases, and the junction held 5 bases outside the gene matches. CDR3 nucleotides: TGTGCCACCAGCAGAACGGACAGGGCCAACGAGCAGTACTTC. It specifies CATSRTDRANEQYF.

The rearrangement links TRBV12-3 or TRBV12-4 to TRBJ1-1; 7 bases align to TRBD1. The CDR3 sequence is 12 residues long. V trimming: 10 bases; J trimming: 7 bases; junction bases outside the gene matches: 9. The CDR3 protein is CAIFTGAGEAFF. CDR3 in DNA: TGTGCCATCTTTACAGGGGCGGGTGAAGCTTTCTTT.